What follows are 21 T cell receptor beta chains derived from one specimen sequenced in a study of CD8 T cells in ankylosing spondylitis. TCRdb ran MiXCR on the 5' RACE reads and lists one entry per CDR3 protein. The sample lists 700,000 or so distinct CDR3 sequences; around a fifth were seen once. Points from the study as a whole: Blood of patients with ankylosing spondylitis appeared to be characterized by a TCR beta motif of eight highly homologous variants.

These receptors have no known antigen. The specimen sequenced was blood, either unsorted or a sorted T cell fraction (not recorded which). These receptors all come from a male donor with ankylosing spondylitis.

This clonotype showed up many times. The gene calls are TRBV4-1 and TRBJ2-7, with D perhaps TRBD1 (5 bases). CDR1 and CDR2 from the germline V gene are MGHRA and YSYEKL. The CDR3 has 15 amino acids. Trimming took off 5 bases at V and 3 bases at J, with 17 bases between the two ends. Here the CDR3 DNA reads TGCGCCAGCAGCGTACAGGCAACTACTTACTACGAGCAGTACTTC. This translates into CASSVQATTYYEQYF.

The V call is TRBV19, the J call TRBJ2-5; a possible D gene is TRBD2 (6 bases). Trimming stripped 0 bases from V and 4 bases from J, with 15 bases between. Germline CDR1 reads LNHDA; CDR2 reads SQIVND (reference sequence). This CDR3 comprises 16 residues. CDR3 in amino acids: CASSIDQQLGGETQYF. The CDR3 DNA sequence: TGTGCCAGTAGTATAGATCAACAGCTCGGGGGAGAGACCCAGTACTTC.

This clonotype was seen repeatedly, ten times or more. This sequence joins TRBV29-1 and TRBJ2-2; unclear D gene. The CDR3 is 14 amino acids. From germline, CDR1 is SQVTM and CDR2 ANQGSEA. V lost 4 bases and J 1 base, leaving 10 bases between the germline ends. CDR3 amino acids: CSVATDLNTGELFF. Here the CDR3 DNA reads TGCAGCGTTGCCACTGACCTGAACACCGGGGAGCTGTTTTTT.

The J gene is TRBJ2-1, the V gene TRBV6-1; D perhaps matches TRBD2 (6 bases). Germline loops: CDR1 MNHNS, CDR2 SASEGT. This CDR3 is built from 15 residues. Trimming left V 8 bases short and J 2 bases short, with 16 bases between. DNA of the CDR3: TGTGCCAGCGTACCCACCGGCGGGGCCTACAATGAGCAGTTCTTC. Its protein is CASVPTGGAYNEQFF.

V is TRBV24-1 and J is TRBJ2-1; 8 bases line up with TRBD1. The CDR3 extends over 15 amino acids. Germline lookup yields CDR1 KGHDR and CDR2 SFDVKD. The V and J ends lost 6 bases and 6 bases, in that order; junction bases with no gene match: 9. CDR3 coding DNA: TGTGCCACCAGTCTTTATGGACAGGGCCCCAATGAGCAGTTCTTC. Protein product: CATSLYGQGPNEQFF.

As DNA, the CDR3 is TGCGCCAGCAGCTTGGCCGGGGGGGCTCCCTCCTACAATGAGCAGTTCTTC. It yields the protein CASSLAGGAPSYNEQFF. The chain carries TRBV5-1 and TRBJ2-1, with TRBD2 identical over 8 bases. Losses at the gene ends were 0 bases for V and 0 bases for J; bases not matched to a gene: 5. Germline values: CDR1 SGHRS, CDR2 YFSETQ. This CDR3 contains 17 residues.

The CDR3 region is CASSQESSGWNGYTF. Written as DNA, the CDR3 is TGCGCCAGCAGCCAAGAGTCATCAGGGTGGAATGGCTACACCTTC. The V call is TRBV4-1, the J call TRBJ1-2; perhaps TRBD1 as D (5 bases). V dropped 0 bases and J dropped 6 bases, with 14 bases sitting between them. In germline, CDR1 is MGHRA, CDR2 YSYEKL. The CDR3 is 15 amino acids.

The chain has TRBV10-2 and TRBJ1-1; D is unclear. V lost 4 bases, J lost 4 bases, and 10 bases lay in between. Germline V gene lookup returns CDR1 WSHSY and CDR2 SAAADI. This CDR3 region has 13 residues. The CDR3 protein is CASSGLRGTEAFF. The DNA for the CDR3 is TGCGCCAGCAGTGGCCTCCGGGGCACTGAAGCTTTCTTT.

This clonotype has just a few counts. The rearrangement joins TRBV5-1 to TRBJ2-3, with 7 bases lining up with TRBD1. This CDR3 spans 14 amino acids. Per the germline V gene, CDR1 is SGHRS and CDR2 is YFSETQ. The V gene end was trimmed by 4 bases and the J gene end by 3 bases; junction bases not matched to a gene: 5. The CDR3 spells CASSHKDRTDTQYF. The DNA for the CDR3 is TGCGCCAGCAGCCATAAGGACAGGACAGATACGCAGTATTTT.

This clonotype has a count of ten or more. The chain couples TRBV10-3 to TRBJ2-3, with 12 bases lining up with TRBD2. With V trimmed by 7 bases and J by 1 base, 3 bases remained unmatched. Germline assignment: CDR1 ENHRY and CDR2 SYGVKD. This CDR3 spans 15 amino acids. CDR3 sequence: CAIKRTSGGTDTQYF. CDR3 DNA sequence: TGTGCCATCAAAAGGACTAGCGGGGGCACAGATACGCAGTATTTT.

This chain connects TRBV11-2 to TRBJ2-5; D gene uncertain. Between the trimmed V and J ends, which lost 0 bases and 2 bases, there was a span of 10 bases. The CDR3 runs 15 residues. Per germline, CDR1 SGHAT and CDR2 FQNNGV. This CDR3 reads CASSLDWVDQETQYF. The DNA for the CDR3 is TGTGCCAGCAGCTTAGATTGGGTAGATCAAGAGACCCAGTACTTC. Looking up the rest from reference TRBV11-2 and TRBJ2-5 gives the full variable domain: EAGVAQSPRYKIIEKRQSVAFWCNPISGHATLYWYQQILGQGPKLLIQFQNNGVVDDSQLPKDRFSAERLKGVDSTLKIQPAKLEDSAVYLCASSLDWVDQETQYFGPGTRLLVL.

The V call is TRBV24-1, the J call TRBJ2-5; TRBD1 agrees at 9 bases. The trim removed 3 bases at V and 5 bases at J, leaving 15 bases unmatched. The CDR3 extends over 18 amino acids. Germline V gene data show CDR1 as KGHDR and CDR2 as SFDVKD. CDR3 loop: CATSDPSVPGQGWETQYF. In DNA form, the CDR3 reads TGTGCCACCAGTGATCCCTCAGTCCCGGGACAGGGTTGGGAGACCCAGTACTTC.

The sample holds a few counts of this clonotype. The genes are TRBV12-3 or TRBV12-4 and TRBJ2-1; 11 nucleotides match TRBD2. The CDR3 has 15 amino acids. The V and J ends lost 6 bases and 5 bases, in that order; junction bases with no gene match: 6. The CDR3 DNA reads TGTGCCAGCAGCACGGGACTAGCGGAAAACAATGAGCAGTTCTTC. Its translation is CASSTGLAENNEQFF.

The chain combines TRBV2 with TRBJ2-1; weak D call: TRBD2 (6 bases). V lost 4 bases and J lost 0, with 10 bases in between. CDR1 and CDR2 (germline): SNHLY, FYNNEI. This CDR3 contains 15 residues. CDR3: CASSGRGSSYNEQFF. In nucleotides, the CDR3 is TGTGCCAGCAGTGGACGGGGGAGCTCCTACAATGAGCAGTTCTTC. Together with reference TRBV2 and TRBJ2-1, the CDR3 gives the full variable domain: EPEVTQTPSHQVTQMGQEVILRCVPISNHLYFYWYRQILGQKVEFLVSFYNNEISEKSEIFDDQFSVERPDGSNFTLKIRSTKLEDSAMYFCASSGRGSSYNEQFFGPGTRLTVL.

The V call is TRBV20-1, the J call TRBJ1-4, with D possibly being TRBD1 (6 bases). Trimming stripped 3 bases from V and 7 bases from J, with 12 bases between. The germline V gene has CDR1 DFQATT and CDR2 SNEGSKA (reference sequence). The CDR3 is made up of 13 amino acids. The CDR3 region is CSARGQGIEKLFF. The CDR3 DNA is TGCAGTGCTAGGGGGCAGGGGATTGAAAAACTGTTTTTT.

The V call is TRBV29-1, the J call TRBJ1-1; TRBD1 is a possible D gene (6 bases). The V gene lost 3 bases and the J gene lost 0 bases, with 14 bases spanning the gap. Germline V CDR1 and CDR2: SQVTM, ANQGSEA. CDR3 length equals 15 residues. The CDR3 here is CSVEVRGRMNTEAFF. CDR3 sequence (DNA): TGCAGCGTTGAGGTGCGGGGGCGTATGAACACTGAAGCTTTCTTT. Full variable domain (remainder filled in from reference TRBV29-1 and TRBJ1-1): SAVISQKPSRDICQRGTSLTIQCQVDSQVTMMFWYRQQPGQSLTLIATANQGSEATYESGFVIDKFPISRPNLTFSTLTVSNMSPEDSSIYLCSVEVRGRMNTEAFFGQGTRLTVV.

The sample holds a few counts of this clonotype. The genes are TRBV7-9 and TRBJ2-2; tentatively, D is TRBD1 (6 bases). The V gene lost 5 bases and the J gene lost 6 bases, with 19 bases spanning the gap. The CDR3 contains 16 residues. From germline, CDR1 is SEHNR and CDR2 FQNEAQ (reference sequence). The CDR3 bases are TGTGCCAGCAGCGCCGGACAGACTCTGAAAGCCGGGGAGCTGTTTTTT. Translating gives CASSAGQTLKAGELFF.

The chain joins TRBV29-1 to TRBJ1-4; D is ambiguous. CDR1 and CDR2 from the germline V gene are SQVTM and ANQGSEA. V was pared by 2 bases and J by 10 bases, with 14 bases between. The CDR3 extends over 13 amino acids. CDR3 DNA: TGCAGCGTTGAAATTGCCAATGCAGGAAAACTGTTTTTT. It translates to CSVEIANAGKLFF.

Here the CDR3 reads CASSAGQNGQETQYF. Here the CDR3 DNA reads TGTGCCAGCAGCGCGGGACAGAATGGCCAAGAGACCCAGTACTTC. The chain joins TRBV11-3 to TRBJ2-5; perhaps TRBD1 as D (7 bases). V lost 5 bases and J lost 1, with 14 bases in between. Germline V gene data show CDR1 as SGHNT and CDR2 as YENEEA. The CDR3 consists of 15 residues.

The rearrangement joins TRBV20-1 to TRBJ1-2; 7 bases match TRBD1. Looked up from germline, CDR1 is DFQATT and CDR2 is SNEGSKA (reference sequence). The V gene end was trimmed by 6 bases and the J gene end by 6 bases; junction bases not matched to a gene: 10. This CDR3 has 13 amino acids. The CDR3 nucleotides read TGCAGTGCAATGGGACAGCGCTTCAATGGCTACACCTTC. Translating it yields CSAMGQRFNGYTF.

This clonotype occurred a few times. The CDR3 bases are TGTGCCAGCAGCTCGACTCCGGGACTGGCTAGCACAGATACGCAGTATTTT. It translates to CASSSTPGLASTDTQYF. The V and J genes are TRBV7-9 and TRBJ2-3, with a possible D match to TRBD2 (6 bases). CDR3 length equals 17 residues. Trimming removed 4 bases from V and 0 bases from J, with 17 bases in between. Germline-derived CDR1 and CDR2 are SEHNR and FQNEAQ (reference sequence).